The 8 T cell receptor beta chains below all came from one sample that was sequenced in a study of regulatory T cells in long-lasting Graves disease. Regarding time point: persistent/refractory GD, antithyroid drugs over 5 years with positive TRAb. From PBMCs, RNA was extracted and then used to make the TCR library. Building of the TCR beta libraries involved iRepertoire HTBI primers and Arm-PCR of CDR3 regions. Each CDR3 protein is one row after TCRdb ran MiXCR on the multiplex PCR reads. This sample carries hundreds of thousands of distinct CDR3 sequences, 30% of them seen once, and the ten largest clones take around 42%. This specimen was peripheral blood mononuclear cells (PBMCs), taken when the disease was refractory, from a patient treated with antithyroid drugs. The receptors here all came from a female donor with Graves disease.

This clonotype has a handful of counts. The rearrangement joins TRBV15 to TRBJ1-3; weak D call: TRBD1 (6 bases). The CDR3 covers 15 residues. Trimming stripped 8 bases from V and 1 base from J, with 15 bases between. In germline, CDR1 is LNHNV, CDR2 YYDKDF (reference sequence). The CDR3 nucleotides read TGTGCCACCTCTCACAGGGAGGGTTCTGGAAACACCATATATTTT. Translating gives CATSHREGSGNTIYF.

This clonotype was seen a few times. V is TRBV5-1 and J is TRBJ1-1, with 7 bases that match TRBD1. V dropped 4 bases and J dropped 7; count of bases not matched to a gene: 13. CDR1 is SGHRS, CDR2 YFSETQ, per germline. This CDR3 comprises 15 residues. Here the CDR3 reads CASSTTGTAGGEAFF. Here the CDR3 DNA reads TGCGCCAGCAGCACCACCGGGACAGCTGGTGGTGAAGCTTTCTTT.

CDR3 protein: CASSVAGTTYEQYF. The CDR3 DNA sequence: TGCGCCAGCAGCGTCGCGGGTACCACCTACGAGCAGTACTTC. V is TRBV5-1 and J is TRBJ2-7; D possibly corresponds to TRBD2 (5 bases). The CDR3 is made up of 14 amino acids. Germline CDR1 is SGHRS and CDR2 is YFSETQ. The V and J ends lost 4 bases and 2 bases respectively, with 13 bases between them.

The V call is TRBV5-6, the J call TRBJ2-7; 7 bases agree with TRBD1. Germline values: CDR1 SGHDT, CDR2 YYEEEE. Trimming at V came to 0 bases and at J to 0 bases, leaving 3 bases not matched to a gene. The CDR3 loop spans 15 amino acids. CDR3 coding DNA: TGTGCCAGCAGCTTGGAACAGGGGTTCTCCTACGAGCAGTACTTC. It encodes CASSLEQGFSYEQYF. Complete variable domain (other parts from reference TRBV5-6 and TRBJ2-7): DAGVTQSPTHLIKTRGQQVTLRCSPKSGHDTVSWYQQALGQGPQFIFQYYEEEERQRGNFPDRFSGHQFPNYSSELNVNALLLGDSALYLCASSLEQGFSYEQYFGPGTRLTVT.

This clonotype was recorded a few times. The chain employs TRBV6-4 and TRBJ1-1; D gene unclear. Germline loops: CDR1 MRHNA, CDR2 SNTAGT. The CDR3 length is 13 residues. V gave up 6 bases and J gave up 1 base, with 9 bases separating them. The CDR3 here is CASSKTQNTEAFF. CDR3 coding DNA: TGTGCCAGCAGCAAGACACAGAACACTGAAGCTTTCTTT.

This clonotype occurred once. The J gene is TRBJ2-5, the V gene TRBV6-2 or TRBV6-3; D might be TRBD1 (6 bases). The J call may be in error: the DNA end matches TRBJ2-1 better. This CDR3 comprises 12 residues. Germline assignment: CDR1 MNHEY and CDR2 SVGEGT. The chain's CDR3 is CASSYSDSEQFF. The CDR3 nucleotides are TGTGCCAGCAGTTACTCGGACAGTGAGCAGTTCTTC.

This clonotype was seen only a few times. This sequence joins TRBV11-2 and TRBJ2-5, with TRBD2 matching 7 bases. J lost 1 base, V lost 2 bases, and 7 bases had no gene match. Germline CDR1 SGHAT, CDR2 FQNNGV. The CDR3 has 16 residues. CDR3 residues: CASSLSLAVIQETQYF. The CDR3 bases are TGTGCCAGCAGCTTAAGTCTAGCGGTAATCCAAGAGACCCAGTACTTC.

The chain combines TRBV2 with TRBJ1-2; no firm D call. The CDR3 is 13 amino acids. CDR1 and CDR2 from the germline V gene are SNHLY and FYNNEI. Trimming took off 1 base at V and 4 bases at J, with 7 bases between the two ends. The CDR3 protein is CASSEDMFYGYTF. The CDR3 DNA reads as TGTGCCAGCAGTGAAGACATGTTCTATGGCTACACCTTC.